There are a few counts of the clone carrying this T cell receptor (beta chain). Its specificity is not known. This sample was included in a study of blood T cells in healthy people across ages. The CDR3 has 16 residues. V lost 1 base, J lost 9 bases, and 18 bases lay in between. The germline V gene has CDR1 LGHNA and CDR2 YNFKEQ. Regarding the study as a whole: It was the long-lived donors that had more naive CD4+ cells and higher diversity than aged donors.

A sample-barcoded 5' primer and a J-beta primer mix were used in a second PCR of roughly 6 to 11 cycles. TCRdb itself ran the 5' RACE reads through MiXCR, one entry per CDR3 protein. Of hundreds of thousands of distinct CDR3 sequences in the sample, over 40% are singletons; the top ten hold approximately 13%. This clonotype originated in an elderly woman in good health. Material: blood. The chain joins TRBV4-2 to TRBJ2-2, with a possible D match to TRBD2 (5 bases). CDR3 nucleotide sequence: TGTGCCAGCAGCCAAGGCGCGAGGGCTGGCCCCCGGGAGCTGTTTTTT. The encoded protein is CASSQGARAGPRELFF.